The next 4 T cell receptor beta chains were all read from a single sample in a study of blood T cell repertoires in COVID-19. This table comes from immunoSEQ multiplex PCR, and its TCRdb copy is limited to in-frame clones, with some not included. The sample yields roughly 250,000 clones, 60% to 75% seen once. Sample: peripheral blood. These receptors were taken from a woman of 80 years or more with acute or convalescent COVID-19.

The chain couples TRBV10-3 to TRBJ1-4, with D maybe TRBD1 (5 bases). Trimming left V 4 bases short and J 2 bases short, with 8 bases between. The CDR3 runs to 14 residues. Germline V gene lookup returns CDR1 ENHRY and CDR2 SYGVKD. The CDR3 reads CAISATATNEKLFF. CDR3 in DNA: TGTGCCATCAGTGCGACAGCTACTAATGAAAAACTGTTTTTT.

For the CDR3, the DNA is TGTGCCAGCAGTGCAACCGGGACTAGCGTCTACGAGCAGTACTTC. The encoded protein is CASSATGTSVYEQYF. The chain carries TRBV2 and TRBJ2-7; 10 bases agree with TRBD2. Germline trimming cut 4 bases from V and 3 bases from J; bases unmatched to any gene: 6. The CDR3 length is 15 residues. Germline loops: CDR1 SNHLY, CDR2 FYNNEI.

The rearrangement joins TRBV7-6 to TRBJ1-6, with 8 bases identical to TRBD1. CDR1 SGHVS and CDR2 FNYEAQ come from the germline V gene. This CDR3 has 18 residues. With 7 bases clipped from V and 10 bases from J, the junction kept 21 bases outside the gene matches. CDR3 nucleotides: TGTGCCAGCACCAACACAGGGGGTTTTTCTTCGGATATCTCACCCCTCCACTTT. This gives the protein CASTNTGGFSSDISPLHF.

The CDR3 DNA reads as TGTGCCAGCAGCCGTGGAGCGTCTTGGGCTGAAGCTTTCTTT. This sequence encodes CASSRGASWAEAFF. V and J are TRBV14 and TRBJ1-1; D remains unclear. CDR1 is SGHDN, CDR2 FVKESK, per germline. With 4 bases removed from V and 6 bases from J, the gap between germline ends came to 15 bases. This CDR3 comprises 14 residues.